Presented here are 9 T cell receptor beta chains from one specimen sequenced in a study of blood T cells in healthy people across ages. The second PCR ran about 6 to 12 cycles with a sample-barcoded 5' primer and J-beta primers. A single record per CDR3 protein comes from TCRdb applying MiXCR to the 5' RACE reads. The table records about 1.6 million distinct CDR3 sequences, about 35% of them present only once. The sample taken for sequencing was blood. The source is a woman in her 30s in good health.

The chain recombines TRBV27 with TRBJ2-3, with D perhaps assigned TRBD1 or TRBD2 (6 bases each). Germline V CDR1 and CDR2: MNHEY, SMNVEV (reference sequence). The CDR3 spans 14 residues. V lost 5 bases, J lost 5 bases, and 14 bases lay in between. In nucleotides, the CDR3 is TGTGCCAGCAGTAGCCTGGGGGGCAGAGATACGCAGTATTTT. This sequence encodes CASSSLGGRDTQYF.

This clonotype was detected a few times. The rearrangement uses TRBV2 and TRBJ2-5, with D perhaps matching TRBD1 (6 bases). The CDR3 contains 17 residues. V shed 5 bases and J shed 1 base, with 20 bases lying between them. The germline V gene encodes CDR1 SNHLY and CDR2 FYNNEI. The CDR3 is CASSSPLGQILQETQYF. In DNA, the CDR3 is TGTGCCAGCAGTTCCCCATTAGGACAGATCCTCCAAGAGACCCAGTACTTC.

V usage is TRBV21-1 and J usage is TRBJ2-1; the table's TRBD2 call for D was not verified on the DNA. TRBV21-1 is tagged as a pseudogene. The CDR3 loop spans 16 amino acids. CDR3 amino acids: CASSKGFLALVGEQFF. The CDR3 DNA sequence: TGTGCCAGCAGCAAAGGGTTCCTAGCCCTCGTTGGAGAGCAGTTCTTC.

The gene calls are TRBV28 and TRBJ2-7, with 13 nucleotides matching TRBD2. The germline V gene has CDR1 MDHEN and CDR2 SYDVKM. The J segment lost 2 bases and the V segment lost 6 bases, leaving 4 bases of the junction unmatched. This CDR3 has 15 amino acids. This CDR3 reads CASRRGLAGTYEQYF. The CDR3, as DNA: TGTGCCAGCAGACGGGGACTAGCGGGAACCTACGAGCAGTACTTC.

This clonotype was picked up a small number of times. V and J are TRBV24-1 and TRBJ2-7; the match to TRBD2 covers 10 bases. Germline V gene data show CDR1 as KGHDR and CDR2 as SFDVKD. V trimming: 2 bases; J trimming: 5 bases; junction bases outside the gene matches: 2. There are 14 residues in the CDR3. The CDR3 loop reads CATSDYGTSDEQYF. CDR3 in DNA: TGTGCCACCAGTGATTACGGGACTAGCGACGAGCAGTACTTC.

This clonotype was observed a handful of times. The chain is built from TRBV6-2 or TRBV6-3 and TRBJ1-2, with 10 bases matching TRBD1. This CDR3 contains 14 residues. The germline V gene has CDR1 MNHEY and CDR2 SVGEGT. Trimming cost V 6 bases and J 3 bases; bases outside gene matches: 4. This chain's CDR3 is CASRRTGGDYGYTF. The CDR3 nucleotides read TGTGCCAGCAGGAGGACAGGGGGAGACTATGGCTACACCTTC.

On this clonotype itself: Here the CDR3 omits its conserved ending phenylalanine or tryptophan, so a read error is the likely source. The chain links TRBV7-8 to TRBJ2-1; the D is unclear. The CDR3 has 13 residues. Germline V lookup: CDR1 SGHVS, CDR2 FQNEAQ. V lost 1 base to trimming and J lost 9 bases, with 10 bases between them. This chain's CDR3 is CASSLGVMGEQFL. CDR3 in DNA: TGTGCCAGCAGCTTAGGAGTTATGGGTGAGCAGTTCCTC.

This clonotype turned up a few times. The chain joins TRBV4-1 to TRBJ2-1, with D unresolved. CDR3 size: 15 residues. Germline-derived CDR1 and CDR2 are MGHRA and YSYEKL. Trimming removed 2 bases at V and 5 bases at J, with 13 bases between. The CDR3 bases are TGCGCCAGCAGCCAAAGCAGGACCTTAAACAATGAGCAGTTCTTC. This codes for CASSQSRTLNNEQFF.

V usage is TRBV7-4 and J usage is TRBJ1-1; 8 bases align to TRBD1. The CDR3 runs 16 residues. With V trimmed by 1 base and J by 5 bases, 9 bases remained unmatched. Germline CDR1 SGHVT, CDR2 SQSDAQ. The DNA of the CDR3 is TGTGCCAGCAGCTTAGTTGGGGCAGGGGGCGGGACTGAAGCTTTCTTT. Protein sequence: CASSLVGAGGGTEAFF.